Shown below are 5 T cell receptor beta chains from a single sample sequenced in a study of blood T cell repertoires in COVID-19. Sequencing was performed with immunoSEQ multiplex PCR; in TCRdb, only in-frame clones are kept and a portion is missing. The sample contains tens of thousands of clones, 90% of which appear only once. Input material: peripheral blood. The receptors were gathered from a man aged 50 or older with acute or convalescent COVID-19.

This chain joins TRBV24-1 and TRBJ1-1; no reliable D call. The CDR3 has 14 amino acids. Germline V gives CDR1 KGHDR, CDR2 SFDVKD. V gave up 3 bases and J gave up 4 bases, with 11 bases separating them. CDR3 loop: CATSDPRRSTEAFF. As DNA, the CDR3 is TGTGCCACCAGTGATCCACGACGGAGCACTGAAGCTTTCTTT.

This chain connects TRBV29-1 to TRBJ2-7; D is unresolved. Germline V CDR1 and CDR2: SQVTM, ANQGSEA. The CDR3 spans 11 residues. V was shortened by 3 bases and J by 3 bases, with 6 bases between the two germline ends. CDR3 region: CSVDIGYEQYF. Written as DNA, the CDR3 is TGCAGCGTTGATATCGGCTACGAGCAGTACTTC.

The rearrangement links TRBV2 to TRBJ1-6, with a possible D match to TRBD1 (5 bases). CDR1 is SNHLY, CDR2 FYNNEI, per germline. Between the trimmed V and J ends, which lost 7 bases and 10 bases, there was a span of 14 bases. The CDR3 loop spans 13 amino acids. Written as DNA, the CDR3 is TGTGCCAGCATATCCGACAGTGGATCACCCCTCCACTTT. Its translation is CASISDSGSPLHF.

The V and J genes are TRBV9 and TRBJ2-3; TRBD2 matches at 8 bases. Losses at the gene ends were 0 bases for V and 6 bases for J; bases not matched to a gene: 9. CDR1 is SGDLS and CDR2 is YYNGEE in the germline V gene. The CDR3 spans 16 residues. CDR3 loop: CASSVEGLALWDTQYF. As DNA, the CDR3 is TGTGCCAGCAGCGTAGAAGGACTAGCCTTATGGGATACGCAGTATTTT.

This clone was detected only a few times. The chain couples TRBV7-7 to TRBJ2-7; 7 nucleotides agree with TRBD2. J lost 0 bases, V lost 5 bases, and 7 bases had no gene match. Germline CDR1 is SSHAT and CDR2 is FNYEAQ (reference sequence). The CDR3 loop spans 15 amino acids. CDR3 amino acids: CASSPGTTLSYEQYF. CDR3 bases: TGTGCCAGCAGCCCCGGGACTACCCTCTCCTACGAGCAGTACTTC.